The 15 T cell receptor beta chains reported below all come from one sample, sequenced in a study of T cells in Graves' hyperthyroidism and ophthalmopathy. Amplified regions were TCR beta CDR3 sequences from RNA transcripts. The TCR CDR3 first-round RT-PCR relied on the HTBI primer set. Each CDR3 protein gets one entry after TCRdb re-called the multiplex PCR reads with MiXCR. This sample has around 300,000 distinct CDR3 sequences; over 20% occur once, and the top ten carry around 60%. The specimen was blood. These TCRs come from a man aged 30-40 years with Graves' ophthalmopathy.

The CDR3 region is CASSFGEARANSPLHF. DNA for the CDR3: TGTGCCAGCAGCTTTGGGGAGGCAAGAGCTAATTCACCCCTCCACTTT. The V and J genes are TRBV5-4 and TRBJ1-6, with D uncertain. Germline lookup yields CDR1 SGHNT and CDR2 YYREEE (reference sequence). There are 16 residues in the CDR3. The germline V and J ends were trimmed by 2 bases and 6 bases, with 15 bases remaining between them.

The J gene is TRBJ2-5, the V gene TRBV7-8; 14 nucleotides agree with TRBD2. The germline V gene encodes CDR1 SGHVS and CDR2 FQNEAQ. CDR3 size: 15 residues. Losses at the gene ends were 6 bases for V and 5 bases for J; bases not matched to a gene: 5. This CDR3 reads CASRPRTSGRETQYF. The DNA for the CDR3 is TGTGCCAGCAGACCTCGGACTAGCGGGAGGGAGACCCAGTACTTC.

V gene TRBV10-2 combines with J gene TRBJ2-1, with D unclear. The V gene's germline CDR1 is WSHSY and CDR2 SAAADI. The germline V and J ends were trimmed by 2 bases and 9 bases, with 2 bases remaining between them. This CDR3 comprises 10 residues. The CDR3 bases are TGCGCCAGCAGTGAGACTGAGCAGTTCTTC. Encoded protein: CASSETEQFF.

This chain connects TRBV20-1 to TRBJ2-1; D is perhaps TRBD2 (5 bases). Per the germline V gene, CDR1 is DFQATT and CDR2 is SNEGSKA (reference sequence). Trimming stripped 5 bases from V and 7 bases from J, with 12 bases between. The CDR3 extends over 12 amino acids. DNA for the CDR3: TGCAGTGCTTCCTCCCGGAGGAATGAGCAGTTCTTC. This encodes CSASSRRNEQFF.

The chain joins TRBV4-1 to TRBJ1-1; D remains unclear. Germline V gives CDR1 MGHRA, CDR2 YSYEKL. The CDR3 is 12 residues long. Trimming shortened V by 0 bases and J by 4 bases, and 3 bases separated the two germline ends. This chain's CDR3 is CASSQDGTEAFF. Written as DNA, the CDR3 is TGCGCCAGCAGCCAAGATGGCACTGAAGCTTTCTTT.

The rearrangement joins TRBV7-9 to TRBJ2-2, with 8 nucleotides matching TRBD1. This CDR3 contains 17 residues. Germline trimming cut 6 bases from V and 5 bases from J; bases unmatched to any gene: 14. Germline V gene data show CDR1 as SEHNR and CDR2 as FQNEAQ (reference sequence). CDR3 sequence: CASRNQGARGGTGELFF. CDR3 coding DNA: TGTGCCAGCAGGAACCAGGGGGCGCGAGGGGGAACCGGGGAGCTGTTTTTT.

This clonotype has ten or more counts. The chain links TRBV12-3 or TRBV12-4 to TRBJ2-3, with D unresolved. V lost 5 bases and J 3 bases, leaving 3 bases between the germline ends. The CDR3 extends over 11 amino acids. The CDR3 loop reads CASSQTDTQYF. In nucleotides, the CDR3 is TGTGCCAGCAGTCAAACAGATACGCAGTATTTT.

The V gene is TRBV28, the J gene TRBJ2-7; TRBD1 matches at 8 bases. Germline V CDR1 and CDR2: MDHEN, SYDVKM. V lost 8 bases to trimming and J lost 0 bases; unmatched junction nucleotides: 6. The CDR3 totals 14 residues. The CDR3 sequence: CASCRQGYSYEQYF. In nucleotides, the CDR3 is TGTGCCAGCTGTCGACAGGGGTACTCCTACGAGCAGTACTTC.

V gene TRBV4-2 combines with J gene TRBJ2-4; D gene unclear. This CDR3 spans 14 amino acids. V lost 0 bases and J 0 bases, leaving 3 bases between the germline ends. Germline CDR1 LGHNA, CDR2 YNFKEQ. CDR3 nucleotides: TGTGCCAGCAGCCAAGACACAGCCAAAAACATTCAGTACTTC. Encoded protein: CASSQDTAKNIQYF.

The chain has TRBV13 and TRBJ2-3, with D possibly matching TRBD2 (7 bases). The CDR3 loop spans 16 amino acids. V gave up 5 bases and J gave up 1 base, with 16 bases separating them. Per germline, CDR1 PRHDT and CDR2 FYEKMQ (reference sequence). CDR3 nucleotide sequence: TGTGCCAGCAGCCCGGGGGTAGGGGGGGGCACAGATACGCAGTATTTT. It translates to CASSPGVGGGTDTQYF.

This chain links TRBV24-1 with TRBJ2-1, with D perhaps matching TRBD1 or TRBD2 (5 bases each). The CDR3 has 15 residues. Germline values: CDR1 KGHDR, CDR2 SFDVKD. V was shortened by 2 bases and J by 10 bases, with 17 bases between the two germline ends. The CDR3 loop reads CATSDSPGPSKEQFF. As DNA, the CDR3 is TGTGCCACCAGTGATTCCCCGGGACCGTCCAAAGAGCAGTTCTTC.

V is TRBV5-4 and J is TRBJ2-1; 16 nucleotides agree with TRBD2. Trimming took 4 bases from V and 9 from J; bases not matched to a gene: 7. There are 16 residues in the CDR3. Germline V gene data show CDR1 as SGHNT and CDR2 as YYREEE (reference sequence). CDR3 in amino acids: CASSQGTSGRVFEQFF. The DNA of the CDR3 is TGTGCCAGCAGCCAAGGGACTAGCGGGAGGGTATTTGAGCAGTTCTTC.

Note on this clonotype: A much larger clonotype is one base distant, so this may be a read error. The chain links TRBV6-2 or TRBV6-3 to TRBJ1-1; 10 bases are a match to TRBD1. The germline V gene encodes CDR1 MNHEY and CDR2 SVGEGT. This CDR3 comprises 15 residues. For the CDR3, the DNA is TGTGCCAGCAGAGCGACAGGGGGCAAGAACACTGAAGCTCTCTTT. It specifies CASRATGGKNTEALF.

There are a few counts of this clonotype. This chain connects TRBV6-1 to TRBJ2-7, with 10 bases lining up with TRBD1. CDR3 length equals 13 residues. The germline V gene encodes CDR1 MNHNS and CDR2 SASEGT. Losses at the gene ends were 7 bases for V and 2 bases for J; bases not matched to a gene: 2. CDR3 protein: CASMGQGTYEQYF. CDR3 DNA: TGTGCCAGCATGGGACAGGGGACCTACGAGCAGTACTTC.

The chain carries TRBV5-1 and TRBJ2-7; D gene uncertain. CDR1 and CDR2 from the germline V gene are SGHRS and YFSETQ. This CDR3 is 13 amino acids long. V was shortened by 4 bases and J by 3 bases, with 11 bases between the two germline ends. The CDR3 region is CASSLQNLYEQYF. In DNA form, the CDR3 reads TGCGCCAGCAGCCTCCAAAACCTCTACGAGCAGTACTTC.